These 23 T cell receptor beta chains share one sample of origin, sequenced in a study of CD8+ T cells in alopecia areata. Isolated RNA was reverse transcribed into cDNA used as the sequencing template. TCRdb's copy holds only in-frame clones and misses some; the assay was immunoSEQ multiplex PCR. The sample holds approximately 180,000 clones, about three fifths seen once. Documented treatment: oral pan-JAK inhibitor, 5-10 mg twice daily. Sample: CD4+ T cells sorted from blood, taken at approximately week 56, from a patient treated with tofacitinib. These receptors came from a human donor with alopecia areata.

The V call is TRBV5-6, the J call TRBJ2-7, with D perhaps TRBD1 (6 bases). The CDR3 has 17 amino acids. The ends were cut back, 5 bases at V and 3 bases at J, with 24 bases in the middle. Germline V lookup: CDR1 SGHDT, CDR2 YYEEEE. The CDR3 DNA reads as TGTGCCAGCAGTTTTGGGGGCCAGGGACGTTCGCACTACGAGCAGTACTTC. It yields the protein CASSFGGQGRSHYEQYF.

This clone turned up a few times. The J gene is TRBJ2-2, the V gene TRBV7-2; TRBD1 matches 8 bases. Germline CDR1 SGHTA, CDR2 FQGNSA. This CDR3 comprises 16 residues. The V segment lost 5 bases and the J segment 0 bases; nucleotides outside the gene matches: 5. CDR3 bases: TGTGCCAGCAGCCCCGGGACAGGCGCGAACACCGGGGAGCTGTTTTTT. It specifies CASSPGTGANTGELFF.

This clone was counted once. The CDR3 DNA sequence: TGCAGCGTTGCGTACGGGACAGTTAAGGGGGACACTGAAGCTTTCTTT. Its translation is CSVAYGTVKGDTEAFF. The V call is TRBV29-1, the J call TRBJ1-1, with 7 bases that match TRBD1. Germline CDR1 SQVTM, CDR2 ANQGSEA. Germline trimming cut 4 bases from V and 3 bases from J; bases unmatched to any gene: 14. CDR3 size: 16 residues.

This clone was recorded once. The chain employs TRBV2 and TRBJ2-3; possibly TRBD2 for D (8 bases). V dropped 7 bases and J dropped 0 bases, with 20 bases sitting between them. The CDR3 covers 17 residues. Germline V gene data show CDR1 as SNHLY and CDR2 as FYNNEI. CDR3 sequence: CASTLTGTSSSTDTQYF. CDR3 in DNA: TGTGCCAGCACCCTGACAGGGACTAGTTCTAGCACAGATACGCAGTATTTT.

The chain links TRBV5-4 to TRBJ2-2; D gene uncertain. Germline-derived CDR1 and CDR2 are SGHNT and YYREEE (reference sequence). Trimming stripped 4 bases from V and 7 bases from J, with 14 bases between. The CDR3 extends over 14 amino acids. The CDR3 sequence: CASSEQGFNGELFF. CDR3 DNA: TGTGCCAGCAGCGAACAAGGGTTTAACGGGGAGCTGTTTTTT.

This clone was counted only a few times. This chain links TRBV30 with TRBJ2-5; D is possibly TRBD2 (7 bases). Germline CDR1 GTSNPN, CDR2 SVGIG (reference sequence). This CDR3 has 14 residues. The CDR3 here is CGMQGRGQQETQYF. The CDR3 nucleotides read TGTGGCATGCAAGGGCGGGGGCAACAAGAGACCCAGTACTTC.

The rearrangement uses TRBV25-1 and TRBJ2-1; 8 bases map to TRBD1. Germline V gene data show CDR1 as MGHDK and CDR2 as SYGVNS. Losses at the gene ends were 7 bases for V and 6 bases for J; bases not matched to a gene: 5. This CDR3 has 13 residues. CDR3 sequence: CASMGQEANEQFF. The CDR3 region has the DNA TGTGCCAGCATGGGACAGGAGGCCAATGAGCAGTTCTTC.

Remarks on this clone: This sample also contains other DNA sequences that code for the same CDR3. This sequence joins TRBV5-1 and TRBJ1-5, with D possibly matching TRBD1 (5 bases). There are 15 residues in the CDR3. The germline V gene has CDR1 SGHRS and CDR2 YFSETQ. V gave up 0 bases and J gave up 1 base, with 8 bases separating them. DNA of the CDR3: TGCGCCAGCAGCTTGGGTGGGGGAAGCAATCAGCCCCAGCATTTT. This sequence encodes CASSLGGGSNQPQHF.

This clone showed up just once. The rearrangement uses TRBV29-1 and TRBJ2-5; D is perhaps TRBD1 (5 bases). Trimming removed 7 bases at V and 0 bases at J, with 9 bases between. CDR3 length: 12 amino acids. Per the germline V gene, CDR1 is SQVTM and CDR2 is ANQGSEA. CDR3 bases: TGCAGCGGAAGGGGATACCAAGAGACCCAGTACTTC. Translation gives CSGRGYQETQYF.

The chain carries TRBV29-1 and TRBJ2-2; 8 bases align to TRBD1. Germline CDR1 and CDR2: SQVTM and ANQGSEA. Trimming at V came to 8 bases and at J to 5 bases, leaving 7 bases not matched to a gene. The CDR3 contains 13 residues. The CDR3 here is CSIGQGLTGELFF. The CDR3 nucleotides are TGCAGCATCGGACAGGGATTGACCGGGGAGCTGTTTTTT.

The J gene is TRBJ1-1, the V gene TRBV7-6, with D hard to call. Germline V gene data show CDR1 as SGHVS and CDR2 as FNYEAQ. CDR3 length: 15 amino acids. V gave up 1 base and J gave up 1 base, with 10 bases separating them. The CDR3 is CASSLESDPNTEAFF. In nucleotides, the CDR3 is TGTGCCAGCAGCTTAGAGTCAGATCCGAACACTGAAGCTTTCTTT.

The V call is TRBV6-5, the J call TRBJ1-5; D is undetermined. Germline lookup yields CDR1 MNHEY and CDR2 SVGAGI. Trimming shortened V by 3 bases and J by 7 bases, and 16 bases separated the two germline ends. The CDR3 extends over 15 amino acids. The CDR3 DNA reads TGTGCCAGCAGTTATAAGGCCGGGAGGGAGCAGCCCCAGCATTTT. Its protein product is CASSYKAGREQPQHF.

The rearrangement joins TRBV30 to TRBJ1-2; D is undetermined. This CDR3 region has 13 residues. Between the trimmed V and J ends, which lost 0 bases and 4 bases, there was a span of 9 bases. Per the germline V gene, CDR1 is GTSNPN and CDR2 is SVGIG (reference sequence). The CDR3 reads CAWSVSGVYGYTF. CDR3 nucleotide sequence: TGTGCCTGGAGTGTATCAGGCGTCTATGGCTACACCTTC.

The chain joins TRBV11-2 to TRBJ1-1; the D gene is possibly TRBD1 (6 bases). Germline CDR1 reads SGHAT; CDR2 reads FQNNGV. The ends were cut back, 5 bases at V and 4 bases at J, with 14 bases in the middle. The CDR3 loop spans 14 amino acids. The CDR3 DNA sequence: TGTGCCAGCAGCGCTGACGGACAGTCCACTGAAGCTTTCTTT. Translating it yields CASSADGQSTEAFF. The full variable domain, in which reference TRBV11-2 and TRBJ1-1 provide the parts outside the CDR3, is EAGVAQSPRYKIIEKRQSVAFWCNPISGHATLYWYQQILGQGPKLLIQFQNNGVVDDSQLPKDRFSAERLKGVDSTLKIQPAKLEDSAVYLCASSADGQSTEAFFGQGTRLTVV.

The chain recombines TRBV28 with TRBJ2-7; the D gene is possibly TRBD1 (7 bases). V was shortened by 4 bases and J by 2 bases, with 12 bases between the two germline ends. From germline, CDR1 is MDHEN and CDR2 SYDVKM. CDR3 length: 14 amino acids. The CDR3 DNA reads TGTGCCAGCAGTTCAACAGGGGAGGCCTACGAGCAGTACTTC. Translated: CASSSTGEAYEQYF.

This chain uses TRBV7-9 with TRBJ1-2; no firm D call. Per germline, CDR1 SEHNR and CDR2 FQNEAQ (reference sequence). The CDR3 consists of 15 residues. With 1 base removed from V and 2 bases from J, the gap between germline ends came to 11 bases. CDR3 loop: CASSLGGDGNYGYTF. CDR3 bases: TGTGCCAGCAGCTTAGGAGGCGATGGGAACTATGGCTACACCTTC.

The gene calls are TRBV7-8 and TRBJ2-7, with 7 positions matching TRBD1. Germline lookup yields CDR1 SGHVS and CDR2 FQNEAQ. The V gene end was trimmed by 1 base and the J gene end by 4 bases; junction bases not matched to a gene: 13. CDR3 length equals 17 residues. The DNA for the CDR3 is TGTGCCAGCAGCTTAGGACAGGGTGGGATACTCGGATACGAGCAGTACTTC. This translates into CASSLGQGGILGYEQYF.

There are a few counts of this clone. V and J are TRBV29-1 and TRBJ1-1; TRBD1 matches 12 bases. The ends lost 4 bases at V and 6 bases at J; junction bases unmatched: 6. The CDR3 has 14 amino acids. The germline V gene encodes CDR1 SQVTM and CDR2 ANQGSEA. The CDR3 is CSVVRDRGQAEAFF. CDR3 DNA sequence: TGCAGCGTTGTACGGGACAGGGGGCAAGCTGAAGCTTTCTTT.

This clone was counted between two and nine times. The chain recombines TRBV30 with TRBJ2-3, with a possible D match to TRBD2 (6 bases). The ends were cut back, 8 bases at V and 1 base at J, with 16 bases in the middle. This CDR3 is 14 amino acids long. Germline CDR1 is GTSNPN and CDR2 is SVGIG (reference sequence). CDR3 sequence reads: CATEGSPGTDTQYF. CDR3 sequence (DNA): TGTGCCACGGAGGGAAGCCCTGGCACAGATACGCAGTATTTT.

V usage is TRBV2 and J usage is TRBJ2-1; D is perhaps TRBD2 (7 bases). The CDR3 loop spans 13 amino acids. Germline assignment: CDR1 SNHLY and CDR2 FYNNEI. V lost 10 bases and J 6 bases, leaving 16 bases between the germline ends. The CDR3, as DNA: TGTGCCACGAGGGGGACTACACTCAATGAGCAGTTCTTC. It encodes CATRGTTLNEQFF.

The rearrangement links TRBV29-1 to TRBJ1-1, with D tentatively TRBD1 (6 bases). Germline values: CDR1 SQVTM, CDR2 ANQGSEA. The CDR3 length is 15 residues. With 3 bases removed from V and 0 bases from J, the gap between germline ends came to 14 bases. The CDR3 DNA reads TGCAGCGTTGACCGCAACCGACAGGTGAACACTGAAGCTTTCTTT. Translation gives CSVDRNRQVNTEAFF.

This sequence joins TRBV11-1 and TRBJ2-5; 12 bases fit TRBD2. The J segment lost 0 bases and the V segment lost 9 bases, leaving 2 bases of the junction unmatched. Germline assignment: CDR1 SGHAT and CDR2 FQDESV (reference sequence). The CDR3 is 14 residues long. CDR3 nucleotides: TGTGCCAGTGGACTAGCGGGGAACCAAGAGACCCAGTACTTC. Protein sequence: CASGLAGNQETQYF.

The V gene is TRBV5-1, the J gene TRBJ2-5; perhaps TRBD1 as D (5 bases). Germline V lookup: CDR1 SGHRS, CDR2 YFSETQ. Trimming took off 1 base at V and 4 bases at J, with 8 bases between the two ends. The CDR3 length is 13 residues. CDR3 loop: CASSLSRGETQYF. CDR3 DNA: TGCGCCAGCAGCTTGAGTAGGGGAGAGACCCAGTACTTC. The entire variable domain, with the rest obtained from reference TRBV5-1 and TRBJ2-5, is as follows: KAGVTQTPRYLIKTRGQQVTLSCSPISGHRSVSWYQQTPGQGLQFLFEYFSETQRNKGNFPGRFSGRQFSNSRSEMNVSTLELGDSALYLCASSLSRGETQYFGPGTRLLVL.